This T cell receptor (beta chain) appears in the sequencing data of a study of T cell changes during pregnancy in multiple sclerosis. Measured with immunoSEQ multiplex PCR; TCRdb has only the in-frame clones, and not every one. The data show 55,000 to 80,000 clones, with roughly 94% seen just once and 0.45% to 0.7% held by the top ten. The TCR sequence derives from a female donor with multiple sclerosis, enrolled in a pregnancy study. The starting material was peripheral blood, obtained in the third trimester of pregnancy.

The CDR3 sequence is CAISVGGSNQPQHF. The CDR3 DNA reads TGTGCCATCAGTGTAGGGGGTAGCAATCAGCCCCAGCATTTT. This rearrangement joins TRBV10-3 to TRBJ1-5, with D maybe TRBD1 (6 bases). Per germline, CDR1 ENHRY and CDR2 SYGVKD. Deletions cut 4 bases from V and 0 bases from J, with 7 bases between. The CDR3 has 14 residues.